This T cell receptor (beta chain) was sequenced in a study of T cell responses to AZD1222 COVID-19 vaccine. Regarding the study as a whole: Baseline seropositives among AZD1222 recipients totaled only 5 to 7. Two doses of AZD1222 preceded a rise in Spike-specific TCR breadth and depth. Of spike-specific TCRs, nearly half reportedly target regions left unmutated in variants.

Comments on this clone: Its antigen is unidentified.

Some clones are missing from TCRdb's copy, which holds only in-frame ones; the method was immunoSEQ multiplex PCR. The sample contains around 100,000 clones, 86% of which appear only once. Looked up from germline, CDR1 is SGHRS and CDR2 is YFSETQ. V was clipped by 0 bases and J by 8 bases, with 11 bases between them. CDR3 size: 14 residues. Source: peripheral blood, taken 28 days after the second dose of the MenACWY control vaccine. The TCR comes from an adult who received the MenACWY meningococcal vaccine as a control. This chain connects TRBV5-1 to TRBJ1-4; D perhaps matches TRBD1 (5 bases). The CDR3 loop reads CASSLVGDKEKLFF. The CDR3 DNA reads TGCGCCAGCAGCTTGGTAGGGGATAAGGAAAAACTGTTTTTT.